These T cell receptor beta chains were read from a single sample in a study of T cell changes during pregnancy in multiple sclerosis. Profiled with immunoSEQ multiplex PCR; TCRdb holds only in-frame clones, not every one. Among 61,000 or so clones listed, approximately 92% were seen once. The material was CD4+ T cells from peripheral blood mononuclear cells, obtained before pregnancy. The origin of the receptors is a female donor with multiple sclerosis, enrolled in a pregnancy study. Each CDR3 is given with its conserved first and last residue. The D gene is left open where the match is weak. Expanded clones are given a class, and other clones once, few, many or no size at all.

CDR3nt,CDR3aa,v_gene,j_gene,abundance,d_gene
TGTGCCAGTACTGAGCGGACCTCCCGGGAGACCCAGTACTTC,CASTERTSRETQYF,TRBV7-9,TRBJ2-5,.,.
TGTGCCAGCAGTTTTTCCGGGAGCGGGACAGATACGCAGTATTTT,CASSFSGSGTDTQYF,TRBV27,TRBJ2-3,.,.
TGTGCCAGCAGCCAAGAGGGACTAAGCAATGAGCAGTTCTTC,CASSQEGLSNEQFF,TRBV4-2,TRBJ2-1,.,TRBD2
TGTGCCAGCTCACCGCAGAGGAGAGGGGGTTCTGGGACTGAAGCTTTCTTT,CASSPQRRGGSGTEAFF,TRBV18,TRBJ1-1,.,.
TGTGCCAGCAGCTTAGACAGGGGACGCGCTTTCTTT,CASSLDRGRAFF,TRBV7-2,TRBJ1-1,.,TRBD1
TGTGCCAGCAGCGGGCGACAGGGCCGAGAGACCCAGTACTTC,CASSGRQGRETQYF,TRBV9,TRBJ2-5,.,TRBD1
TGCGCCAGCAAGGAGGGACAGATGAACACTGAAGCTTTCTTT,CASKEGQMNTEAFF,TRBV5-1,TRBJ1-1,.,TRBD1
TGTGCCAGTAGTTCGTCACAGGGGTGGGAGACCCAGTACTTC,CASSSSQGWETQYF,TRBV19,TRBJ2-5,.,TRBD1
TGTGCCAGCAGGGGGGAGGGGGACACCGGGGAGCTGTTTTTT,CASRGEGDTGELFF,TRBV6-5,TRBJ2-2,many,.
TGCGCCAGCAGCCAGGAGACAGGATATCCTCAAGAGACCCAGTACTTC,CASSQETGYPQETQYF,TRBV4-3,TRBJ2-5,.,.
TGCGCCAGCAACAGGGAAGATAACGAGCAGTACTTC,CASNREDNEQYF,TRBV4-1,TRBJ2-7,.,.
TGTGCCAGCAGTCGGCAGGGCTATCAAAACACTGAAGCTTTCTTT,CASSRQGYQNTEAFF,TRBV6-5,TRBJ1-1,.,.
TGTGCCAGCAGCCCACGGACAGGGTTAGCCAAAAACATTCAGTACTTC,CASSPRTGLAKNIQYF,TRBV7-2,TRBJ2-4,.,TRBD1
TGTGCCAGCAGCTTGGGGGGCACTGGTTCTGGGGCCAACGTCCTGACTTTC,CASSLGGTGSGANVLTF,TRBV5-4,TRBJ2-6,.,.
TGTGCCACCTTATGGGCGGGAGGGCCCCGGGATGAGCAGTTCTTC,CATLWAGGPRDEQFF,TRBV15,TRBJ2-1,.,TRBD2